This T cell receptor beta chain was captured by sequencing in a study of early T cells in non-severe SARS-CoV-2 infection. In the study overall: The chains were unpaired, and the sequenced material was bulk RNA from unsorted whole blood.

CDR3 size: 17 residues. The J segment lost 5 bases and the V segment lost 5 bases, leaving 17 bases of the junction unmatched. Germline CDR1 reads MNHEY; CDR2 reads SVGAGI. The TCR library protocol was used to attach unique molecular identifiers. These identifiers were attached to individual cDNA molecules. TCRdb reprocessed the 5' RACE reads via MiXCR and lists one record per CDR3 protein. The top ten hold roughly 7% of the sample, which has roughly 60,000 distinct CDR3 sequences, 5.6% seen once. This clonotype was found many times. Its antigen is still unknown. Study-wide results and limits: In VDJdb matching, anti-spike CD8 responses were favored while private and CD4 specificities went missing.

The clonotype was recovered from an adult who was a healthcare worker with PCR-confirmed SARS-CoV-2 infection or an uninfected control (not recorded which). Sequencing input: whole blood. The genes are TRBV6-5 and TRBJ2-7; TRBD2 matches at 8 bases. CDR3 coding DNA: TGTGCCAGCAGTCCTTACGCCCCGCGGGGGGCGGGCCACGAGCAGTACTTC. Protein: CASSPYAPRGAGHEQYF.